This entry describes one TCR beta chain. Its antigen is not known. This sample was included in a study of regulatory T cells in long-lasting Graves disease. The authors built TCR beta libraries using iRepertoire HTBI primers and Arm-PCR of CDR3 regions. In TCRdb, the multiplex PCR reads were re-called with MiXCR into one record per CDR3 protein. The sample holds roughly 400,000 distinct CDR3 sequences, 16% seen once. As for time point: newly diagnosed GD, antithyroid drugs for less than 3 months. RNA from PBMCs was the source of the TCR library. Trimming cost V 1 base and J 2 bases; bases outside gene matches: 11. Germline V gene lookup returns CDR1 SGHAT and CDR2 FQNNGV. The CDR3 consists of 19 residues. Points from the study as a whole: Persistent patients shared more public clonotypes (approximately 2,700) than newly diagnosed patients (roughly 960). Newly diagnosed Graves' patients exceeded persistent ones in TCR diversity. Gene preferences differed: TRBV28, TRBJ1-2, TRBJ2-5 in persistent cases.

These data were also filed under a second study, of T cells in Graves' hyperthyroidism and ophthalmopathy. That work adds: Thyroid ultrasound and orbital computed tomography, with clinical symptoms and serum thyroxine and TRAb, informed diagnoses.

Material: peripheral blood mononuclear cells (PBMCs), obtained at new diagnosis, from a patient treated with antithyroid drugs. The receptor was isolated from a woman aged 18-30 years with Graves disease. The J gene is TRBJ2-5, the V gene TRBV11-2, with 12 bases lining up with TRBD2. In DNA form, the CDR3 reads TGTGCCAGCAGCTTAGCCCTAGCGGGAGGGGCTTTGGGACAAGAGACCCAGTACTTC. Translation gives CASSLALAGGALGQETQYF.